Below, 18 T cell receptor beta chains from the same sample are listed, as sequenced in a study of blood T cell repertoires in COVID-19. Some clones are missing from TCRdb's copy, which holds only in-frame ones; the method was immunoSEQ multiplex PCR. The data show 210,000 or so clones, approximately 79% seen once. Sequenced: peripheral blood. These receptor sequences come from a human donor in a cohort sampled during active COVID-19.

The genes are TRBV7-8 and TRBJ1-6; D is undetermined. The CDR3 loop spans 15 amino acids. Germline-derived CDR1 and CDR2 are SGHVS and FQNEAQ. V lost 4 bases, J lost 5 bases, and 12 bases lay in between. In DNA, the CDR3 is TGTGCCAGCAGCTCCCTGCGGAGGGATAATTCACCCCTCCACTTT. The encoded protein is CASSSLRRDNSPLHF.

This chain links TRBV28 with TRBJ1-1; D not certain. This CDR3 region has 13 residues. The germline CDR1 and CDR2 sequences are MDHEN and SYDVKM. V lost 4 bases and J lost 7, with 13 bases in between. The CDR3 is CASSSRPISEAFF. The CDR3 coding sequence is TGTGCCAGCAGTTCTAGACCTATTAGTGAAGCTTTCTTT.

This rearrangement joins TRBV29-1 to TRBJ2-6; D is uncertain. Germline V CDR1 and CDR2: SQVTM, ANQGSEA. Trimming took 6 bases from V and 0 from J, leaving 18 bases between them. The CDR3 has 17 residues. As DNA, the CDR3 is TGCAGCGTCGCCCTGACATACGCCTCCTCTGGGGCCAACGTCCTGACTTTC. Translation gives CSVALTYASSGANVLTF.

The V call is TRBV4-3, the J call TRBJ2-6; D may be TRBD2 (6 bases). V was cut by 4 bases and J by 1 base, with 20 bases left in between. This CDR3 comprises 19 residues. Per the germline V gene, CDR1 is LGHNA and CDR2 is YSLEER. This CDR3 is CASSRSTVPGGSGANVLTF. CDR3 DNA: TGCGCCAGCAGCCGCTCTACAGTGCCCGGGGGTTCTGGGGCCAACGTCCTGACTTTC.

This sequence joins TRBV2 and TRBJ2-1, with D perhaps matching TRBD1 (5 bases). CDR3 size: 14 residues. CDR1 and CDR2 (germline): SNHLY, FYNNEI. Trimming shortened V by 8 bases and J by 0 bases, and 11 bases separated the two germline ends. The CDR3, as DNA: TGTGCCAGCCAGGACACAAGCTCCTACAATGAGCAGTTCTTC. Translating it yields CASQDTSSYNEQFF.

This chain links TRBV5-4 with TRBJ1-1; 8 nucleotides align to TRBD1. V gave up 3 bases and J gave up 7 bases; unmatched junction bases: 17. The germline gives CDR1 SGHNT, CDR2 YYREEE (reference sequence). The CDR3 runs to 17 residues. CDR3 nucleotide sequence: TGTGCCAGCAGCTCACGACAGGGGACCTCACGAGTCGGTGAAGCTTTCTTT. The encoded protein is CASSSRQGTSRVGEAFF.

Worth noting for this clone: The germline gene is not matched at one end of the junction; a read error may be the cause. V and J are TRBV28 and TRBJ1-5; D is perhaps TRBD1 (5 bases). Germline lookup yields CDR1 MDHEN and CDR2 SYDVKM. The CDR3 spans 13 residues. Here the CDR3 reads CASSLPPSDRVYF. DNA of the CDR3: TGTGCCAGCAGTCTACCCCCCTCTGACAGAGTTTATTTT.

CDR3 in amino acids: CASSTRYRGRTEAFF. CDR3 DNA sequence: TGTGCCAGCAGCACGCGTTACAGGGGGCGGACTGAAGCTTTCTTT. The chain recombines TRBV13 with TRBJ1-1, with TRBD1 matching 9 bases. The J segment lost 5 bases and the V segment lost 5 bases, leaving 9 bases of the junction unmatched. Germline V gene sequence: CDR1 PRHDT, CDR2 FYEKMQ (reference sequence). This CDR3 has 15 amino acids.

CDR3 sequence: CASSLRLWAGGGYTF. The CDR3 DNA follows: TGTGCCAGCAGTTTAAGGCTATGGGCAGGGGGCGGCTACACCTTC. The chain carries TRBV28 and TRBJ1-2; 8 bases are shared with TRBD1. Germline V gene data show CDR1 as MDHEN and CDR2 as SYDVKM. V trimming: 2 bases; J trimming: 8 bases; junction bases outside the gene matches: 10. CDR3 length: 15 amino acids.

This rearrangement joins TRBV9 to TRBJ1-2, with 10 positions matching TRBD1. V was pared by 0 bases and J by 2 bases, with 4 bases of the junction left unmatched. The germline V gene has CDR1 SGDLS and CDR2 YYNGEE. This CDR3 region has 16 residues. For the CDR3, the DNA is TGTGCCAGCAGCGTAGCCCCGGGACAGGGGAACTATGGCTACACCTTC. It encodes CASSVAPGQGNYGYTF.

The chain couples TRBV6-2 or TRBV6-3 to TRBJ2-4; TRBD1 is a possible D gene (5 bases). In germline, CDR1 is MNHEY, CDR2 SVGEGT. V gave up 4 bases and J gave up 7 bases, with 8 bases separating them. The CDR3 runs to 12 residues. The CDR3 DNA reads as TGTGCCAGCAGTTCCGCAGGGAACATTCAGTACTTC. This sequence encodes CASSSAGNIQYF.

This clone was seen a few times. This sequence joins TRBV5-4 and TRBJ1-2, with D possibly being TRBD1 (6 bases). Germline CDR1 reads SGHNT; CDR2 reads YYREEE (reference sequence). Trimming removed 0 bases at V and 4 bases at J, with 10 bases between. This CDR3 has 14 residues. The CDR3 DNA reads TGTGCCAGCAGCTTGGGGGGGACACCCTATGGCTACACCTTC. Residues: CASSLGGTPYGYTF.

The chain has TRBV15 and TRBJ1-5; TRBD1 is a possible D gene (5 bases). CDR1 is LNHNV and CDR2 is YYDKDF in the germline V gene (reference sequence). Trimming took 0 bases from V and 3 from J, leaving 12 bases between them. This CDR3 is built from 16 residues. In DNA form, the CDR3 reads TGTGCCACCAGCAGAGATCTTGTGGACAACAATCAGCCCCAGCATTTT. Residues: CATSRDLVDNNQPQHF. The entire variable domain, with the rest obtained from reference TRBV15 and TRBJ1-5, is as follows: DAMVIQNPRYQVTQFGKPVTLSCSQTLNHNVMYWYQQKSSQAPKLLFHYYDKDFNNEADTPDNFQSRRPNTSFCFLDIRSPGLGDTAMYLCATSRDLVDNNQPQHFGDGTRLSIL.

This clone has more than one count but fewer than ten. The rearrangement uses TRBV30 and TRBJ2-7; D unclear. The CDR3 totals 12 residues. Looked up from germline, CDR1 is GTSNPN and CDR2 is SVGIG (reference sequence). V was clipped by 4 bases and J by 0 bases, with 7 bases between them. CDR3 sequence reads: CAWTGSSYEQYF. The DNA for the CDR3 is TGTGCCTGGACAGGTTCCTCCTACGAGCAGTACTTC.

Worth noting for this clone: One junction end does not reproduce the germline sequence, and a read error may be involved. V gene TRBV12-3 or TRBV12-4 combines with J gene TRBJ2-3; TRBD2 agrees at 7 bases. This CDR3 spans 11 amino acids. CDR3 in DNA: TGTGCCAGCAGTTTTCAACGGGAGGAGGGTTTT. The encoded protein is CASSFQREEGF.

This rearrangement joins TRBV27 to TRBJ2-5; 14 positions agree with TRBD2. Germline CDR1 MNHEY, CDR2 SMNVEV (reference sequence). V shed 1 base, J shed 5 bases, and the junction held 0 bases outside the gene matches. This CDR3 comprises 15 residues. DNA of the CDR3: TGTGCCAGCAGTTTATGGACTAGCGGGAGGGAGACCCAGTACTTC. It yields the protein CASSLWTSGRETQYF.

The chain uses TRBV6-5 and TRBJ2-7, with D tentatively TRBD1 (5 bases). Germline loops: CDR1 MNHEY, CDR2 SVGAGI. The CDR3 runs 15 residues. Trimming pared 2 bases from V and 3 bases from J, leaving 14 bases between. Here the CDR3 DNA reads TGTGCCAGCAGTTACCAGGCAGGGAAAGACTACGAGCAGTACTTC. Protein sequence: CASSYQAGKDYEQYF.

The chain uses TRBV5-4 and TRBJ2-3; 12 nucleotides line up with TRBD2. Germline CDR1 SGHNT, CDR2 YYREEE (reference sequence). The CDR3 covers 16 residues. V lost 4 bases, J lost 4 bases, and 7 bases stayed unmatched. The CDR3 sequence: CASSPGGLAGPDTQYF. The DNA for the CDR3 is TGTGCCAGCAGCCCAGGGGGACTAGCGGGCCCAGATACGCAGTATTTT.